The entry that follows covers one T cell receptor beta chain sequence. Its antigen is not known. The data belong to a study of blood T cells in healthy people across ages. Findings and caveats of the study: CMV infection status of these donors was not known.

A sample-barcoded 5' primer and a J-beta primer mix were used in a second PCR of roughly 7 to 12 cycles. A single record per CDR3 protein comes from TCRdb applying MiXCR to the 5' RACE reads. Of more than 1,400,000 distinct CDR3 sequences in the sample, roughly 40% were seen once. PBMCs, at least 6.5 million per sample, were isolated. The germline V and J ends were trimmed by 4 bases and 0 bases, with 11 bases remaining between them. CDR3 size: 14 residues. The germline CDR1 and CDR2 sequences are DFQATT and SNEGSKA (reference sequence). The TCR was taken from a woman aged 18-29 years in good health. The chain is built from TRBV20-1 and TRBJ2-3; D remains ambiguous. Sequenced input: blood. The CDR3 spells CSAIGRPSTDTQYF. CDR3 DNA: TGCAGTGCTATTGGACGCCCTAGCACAGATACGCAGTATTTT.